Each of the 25 T cell receptor beta chains below was sequenced from the same sample in a study of T-cell memory formation after mild COVID-19. Via MiXCR, TCRdb re-called the 5' RACE reads, giving one row per CDR3 protein. The sample lists approximately 240,000 distinct CDR3 sequences; around 15% were seen once. Sequencing was performed on PBMCs or a T cell subset sorted from them (not recorded which). The origin of the receptors is a man aged 18 to 30 who had mild COVID-19 (a few samples of this study predate the infection). Cell type and time point are not known.

This sequence joins TRBV12-3 or TRBV12-4 and TRBJ2-7, with TRBD2 matching 10 bases. V shed 6 bases, J shed 6 bases, and the junction held 2 bases outside the gene matches. The CDR3 runs to 12 residues. The CDR3 DNA reads TGTGCCAGCAGGAGGACTAGCGGCGAGCAGTACTTC. Translating it yields CASRRTSGEQYF.

DNA of the CDR3: TGTGCCAGCAGTTTCCAAGGGGGGGGCACTGAAGCTTTCTTT. Translation: CASSFQGGGTEAFF. The gene calls are TRBV12-3 or TRBV12-4 and TRBJ1-1, with D possibly matching TRBD1 (6 bases). V lost 3 bases to trimming and J lost 4 bases, with 12 bases between them. The CDR3 has 14 residues.

The chain links TRBV7-2 to TRBJ2-5; D gene unclear. The CDR3 totals 13 residues. The V gene lost 5 bases and the J gene lost 6 bases, with 13 bases spanning the gap. The germline V gene encodes CDR1 SGHTA and CDR2 FQGNSA. The chain's CDR3 is CASSLRIDQTQYF. The CDR3 region has the DNA TGTGCCAGCAGCCTTCGGATCGATCAGACCCAGTACTTC.

This clonotype was found a few times. This chain joins TRBV12-3 or TRBV12-4 and TRBJ1-1; tentative D call: TRBD1 (5 bases). The CDR3 runs to 15 residues. Trimming took off 5 bases at V and 1 base at J, with 14 bases between the two ends. The CDR3 region has the DNA TGTGCCAGCAGTGCCTGGGGACGGAGGAACACTGAAGCTTTCTTT. This encodes CASSAWGRRNTEAFF.

The gene calls are TRBV4-1 and TRBJ2-4, with 16 bases that match TRBD2. After removal of 4 bases from V and 0 bases from J, the junction contained 3 bases not matched to a gene. CDR1 and CDR2 from the germline V gene are MGHRA and YSYEKL. The CDR3 contains 18 residues. CDR3 nucleotide sequence: TGCGCCAGCAGCCCGGGACTAGCGGGGGGGCGAGCCAAAAACATTCAGTACTTC. Its translation: CASSPGLAGGRAKNIQYF.

This clonotype was counted at least ten times. V gene TRBV20-1 combines with J gene TRBJ1-3, with 8 bases matching TRBD1. CDR1 is DFQATT and CDR2 is SNEGSKA in the germline V gene (reference sequence). The J segment lost 8 bases and the V segment lost 1 base, leaving 7 bases of the junction unmatched. The CDR3 loop spans 14 amino acids. The CDR3 sequence is CSARVAGGRDTIYF. CDR3 DNA: TGCAGTGCTAGAGTGGCAGGGGGCAGGGACACCATATATTTT.

This rearrangement joins TRBV7-9 to TRBJ2-6, with 10 nucleotides matching TRBD2. Germline assignment: CDR1 SEHNR and CDR2 FQNEAQ (reference sequence). J lost 0 bases, V lost 4 bases, and 12 bases had no gene match. This CDR3 is 20 amino acids long. The CDR3 is CASSSPTFLAGDSGANVLTF. The DNA of the CDR3 is TGTGCCAGCAGCTCCCCAACCTTCCTAGCGGGGGACTCTGGGGCCAACGTCCTGACTTTC. Filled out from reference TRBV7-9 and TRBJ2-6, the complete variable domain reads DTGVSQNPRHKITKRGQNVTFRCDPISEHNRLYWYRQTLGQGPEFLTYFQNEAQLEKSRLLSDRFSAERPKGSFSTLEIQRTEQGDSAMYLCASSSPTFLAGDSGANVLTFGAGSRLTVL.

This chain joins TRBV10-1 and TRBJ2-3; TRBD2 matches at 15 bases. Germline CDR1 WNHNN, CDR2 SYGVQD (reference sequence). The CDR3 consists of 16 residues. The trim removed 5 bases at V and 6 bases at J, leaving 6 bases unmatched. The CDR3 nucleotides are TGCGCCAGCAGTTCAGCGGGGACTAGCGGGGGGGATACGCAGTATTTT. This sequence encodes CASSSAGTSGGDTQYF.

This clonotype was seen a handful of times. The genes are TRBV5-1 and TRBJ2-1; D is possibly TRBD2 (6 bases). CDR3 length: 16 amino acids. Germline V lookup: CDR1 SGHRS, CDR2 YFSETQ. V gave up 2 bases and J gave up 0 bases, with 12 bases separating them. As DNA, the CDR3 is TGCGCCAGCAGCTTATTGGGACTTAGCTCCTACAATGAGCAGTTCTTC. This codes for CASSLLGLSSYNEQFF.

At least ten counts were recorded for this clonotype. The rearrangement uses TRBV20-1 and TRBJ1-6; unclear D gene. Germline loops: CDR1 DFQATT, CDR2 SNEGSKA (reference sequence). Trimming cost V 7 bases and J 4 bases, with 14 bases left between them. The CDR3 has 14 amino acids. In DNA, the CDR3 is TGCAGTGTTAGGAGGGTGGGGTATAATTCACCCCTCCACTTT. It is translated as CSVRRVGYNSPLHF.

In DNA, the CDR3 is TGTGCCAGCAGTTTTCAGGGTGTATACACTGAAGCTTTCTTT. It specifies CASSFQGVYTEAFF. This sequence joins TRBV27 and TRBJ1-1, with D maybe TRBD1 (5 bases). Germline V gives CDR1 MNHEY, CDR2 SMNVEV (reference sequence). The CDR3 totals 14 residues. Between the trimmed V and J ends, which lost 3 bases and 3 bases, there was a span of 11 bases.

This clonotype was counted between two and nine times. The rearrangement uses TRBV12-3 or TRBV12-4 and TRBJ2-7, with TRBD1 matching 9 bases. Losses at the gene ends were 8 bases for V and 13 bases for J; bases not matched to a gene: 6. The CDR3 loop spans 10 amino acids. CDR3 DNA: TGTGCCAGCTCACAGGGGGCAGTTTACTTC. It translates to CASSQGAVYF.

The chain couples TRBV6-5 to TRBJ2-1; possible D gene TRBD1, 6 bases. V dropped 2 bases and J dropped 0 bases, with 11 bases sitting between them. This CDR3 contains 16 residues. The germline V gene has CDR1 MNHEY and CDR2 SVGAGI. The CDR3 reads CASSYAGVSSYNEQFF. CDR3 DNA sequence: TGTGCCAGCAGTTACGCAGGGGTGTCCTCCTACAATGAGCAGTTCTTC.

This CDR3 reads CASSFVGVSGELFF. The CDR3 DNA reads TGTGCCAGCAGCTTCGTGGGGGTCTCCGGGGAGCTGTTTTTT. The rearrangement uses TRBV11-2 and TRBJ2-2; D tentatively reads TRBD1 or TRBD2 (5 bases each). V was shortened by 3 bases and J by 6 bases, with 11 bases between the two germline ends. Germline loops: CDR1 SGHAT, CDR2 FQNNGV. CDR3 size: 14 residues. Full variable domain (missing parts from reference TRBV11-2 and TRBJ2-2): EAGVAQSPRYKIIEKRQSVAFWCNPISGHATLYWYQQILGQGPKLLIQFQNNGVVDDSQLPKDRFSAERLKGVDSTLKIQPAKLEDSAVYLCASSFVGVSGELFFGEGSRLTVL.

This clonotype was observed a handful of times. The chain couples TRBV12-3 or TRBV12-4 to TRBJ2-1; D is perhaps TRBD1 (6 bases). CDR3 length: 15 amino acids. Trimming took off 3 bases at V and 2 bases at J, with 11 bases between the two ends. The CDR3, as DNA: TGTGCCAGCAGTTTCTTGACAGGAGCCTACAATGAGCAGTTCTTC. Encoded protein: CASSFLTGAYNEQFF.

As regards this clonotype: A much larger clone is a single base away; this may be a read error. The CDR3 region has the DNA TGCGCCAGCAGCCAAGAGACAGGGGCGAACACCGGGGAGCTGTTTTTT. Its translation: CASSQETGANTGELFF. The rearrangement links TRBV4-3 to TRBJ2-2; 8 positions agree with TRBD1. The CDR3 spans 16 residues. The germline V gene encodes CDR1 LGHNA and CDR2 YSLEER. V lost 0 bases, J lost 0 bases, and 0 bases stayed unmatched.

This clonotype has just a few counts. The chain combines TRBV7-9 with TRBJ2-3; TRBD1 might be the D (7 bases). The germline CDR1 and CDR2 sequences are SEHNR and FQNEAQ (reference sequence). V lost 5 bases and J lost 6, with 15 bases in between. This CDR3 region has 14 residues. CDR3 coding DNA: TGTGCCAGCAGCCTAGACAGGGCGGGGGATACGCAGTATTTT. Translated, it gives CASSLDRAGDTQYF.

This clonotype was seen only a few times. This chain uses TRBV12-3 or TRBV12-4 with TRBJ2-7; TRBD2 matches 7 bases. V dropped 3 bases and J dropped 0; count of bases not matched to a gene: 5. The CDR3 sequence is 15 residues long. CDR3 DNA sequence: TGTGCCAGCAGTTTGGGGAGGGCTAGCTCCTACGAGCAGTACTTC. This translates into CASSLGRASSYEQYF.

This clonotype has only one observation. The chain uses TRBV4-1 and TRBJ1-2; no firm D call. Trimming shortened V by 1 base and J by 3 bases, and 15 bases separated the two germline ends. Germline assignment: CDR1 MGHRA and CDR2 YSYEKL. CDR3 length: 16 residues. CDR3 sequence: CASSQVPGASHYGYTF. CDR3 in DNA: TGCGCCAGCAGCCAAGTCCCAGGCGCTTCTCACTATGGCTACACCTTC.

V usage is TRBV10-2 and J usage is TRBJ2-2; the D gene is possibly TRBD1 (5 bases). Trimming cost V 11 bases and J 6 bases, with 19 bases left between them. From germline, CDR1 is WSHSY and CDR2 SAAADI. The CDR3 extends over 14 amino acids. Here the CDR3 DNA reads TGCGCCGCACGTCACCTAGTAGGGGCCGGGGAGCTGTTTTTT. Translation: CAARHLVGAGELFF.

In its sample, this clonotype was seen a few times. Sequence at one end of the junction differs from germline and may be a read error. The genes are TRBV7-2 and TRBJ1-6; D not resolved. This CDR3 comprises 12 residues. Germline values: CDR1 SGHTA, CDR2 FQGNSA. The CDR3 loop reads CASSLDWDSPLF. The DNA for the CDR3 is TGTGCCAGCAGCTTAGACTGGGATTCCCCGCTGTTT.

This rearrangement joins TRBV6-5 to TRBJ2-7; 7 bases align to TRBD1. CDR1 is MNHEY, CDR2 SVGAGI, per germline. The ends lost 6 bases at V and 7 bases at J; junction bases unmatched: 15. This CDR3 has 15 amino acids. CDR3 sequence reads: CASRPRGQGVREQYF. DNA of the CDR3: TGTGCCAGCAGACCAAGAGGTCAGGGGGTTCGTGAGCAGTACTTC.

This clonotype was counted at least ten times. The rearrangement uses TRBV20-1 and TRBJ2-2; D gene uncertain. Trimming pared 0 bases from V and 4 bases from J, leaving 15 bases between. Germline V gives CDR1 DFQATT, CDR2 SNEGSKA (reference sequence). This CDR3 is 16 amino acids long. The CDR3 region is CSARDGRRDLTGELFF. For the CDR3, the DNA is TGCAGTGCTAGAGATGGCCGGCGAGATCTCACCGGGGAGCTGTTTTTT.

This clonotype was observed at least ten times. V usage is TRBV5-4 and J usage is TRBJ2-3, with TRBD2 matching 9 bases. Trimming took 0 bases from V and 3 from J; bases not matched to a gene: 2. The CDR3 consists of 15 residues. The germline CDR1 and CDR2 sequences are SGHNT and YYREEE (reference sequence). Written as DNA, the CDR3 is TGTGCCAGCAGCTTGGAAACTAGCGGGACAGATACGCAGTATTTT. It is translated as CASSLETSGTDTQYF.

This clonotype has just a few counts. The chain uses TRBV25-1 and TRBJ1-5, with 10 nucleotides matching TRBD1. CDR1 is MGHDK, CDR2 SYGVNS, per germline. Losses at the gene ends were 3 bases for V and 6 bases for J; bases not matched to a gene: 8. The CDR3 extends over 16 amino acids. For the CDR3, the DNA is TGTGCCAGCAGTGAGGGGGGACAGGGGATTAGTCAGCCCCAGCATTTT. Its translation: CASSEGGQGISQPQHF.